These 17 T cell receptor beta chains came from one sample sequenced in a study of T cell responses to AZD1222 COVID-19 vaccine. Assay used: immunoSEQ multiplex PCR; TCRdb lists only in-frame clones, some missing. The sample lists 100,000 or so clones, approximately 90% occurring once. Sequenced material: peripheral blood, taken 28 days after the second AZD1222 dose. Every receptor here comes from an adult who received the AZD1222 COVID-19 vaccine.

The CDR3 nucleotides read TGTGCCAGCAGCCAAAACCCGACTAGCGGGGGGGCTTATACGCAGTATTTT. Translating gives CASSQNPTSGGAYTQYF. V gene TRBV4-2 combines with J gene TRBJ2-3, with TRBD2 matching 14 bases. CDR1 LGHNA and CDR2 YNFKEQ come from the germline V gene. The junction had 8 bases not matched to a gene; V was cut back by 2 bases and J by 7 bases. This CDR3 is built from 17 residues.

The chain joins TRBV19 to TRBJ1-2, with 9 bases lining up with TRBD1. The germline V gene has CDR1 LNHDA and CDR2 SQIVND (reference sequence). This CDR3 has 13 residues. With V trimmed by 6 bases and J by 8 bases, 7 bases remained unmatched. CDR3 region: CASRTTGGRGYTF. CDR3 bases: TGTGCCAGTAGGACCACAGGGGGCCGGGGCTACACCTTC.

This chain uses TRBV15 with TRBJ1-6, with 9 bases aligning to TRBD1. V trimming: 2 bases; J trimming: 8 bases; junction bases outside the gene matches: 4. CDR1 and CDR2 (germline): LNHNV, YYDKDF (reference sequence). This CDR3 has 15 residues. CDR3 coding DNA: TGTGCCACCAGCAGATACCGGGACAGGGATTCACCCCTCCACTTT. Protein product: CATSRYRDRDSPLHF.

V and J are TRBV9 and TRBJ2-1; D is possibly TRBD2 (5 bases). Trimming pared 4 bases from V and 2 bases from J, leaving 7 bases between. The V gene's germline CDR1 is SGDLS and CDR2 YYNGEE. This CDR3 is 13 amino acids long. The CDR3 loop is CASSSGAYNEQFF. The CDR3 DNA reads TGTGCCAGCAGCTCCGGGGCCTACAATGAGCAGTTCTTC.

This clone was observed a single time. The chain joins TRBV6-2 or TRBV6-3 to TRBJ2-7; 8 bases map to TRBD1. V lost 4 bases, J lost 5 bases, and 7 bases stayed unmatched. Germline CDR1 is MNHEY and CDR2 is SVGEGT. This CDR3 region has 14 residues. The CDR3 is CASSWGRGRNEQYF. The CDR3, as DNA: TGTGCCAGCAGTTGGGGCAGGGGGCGAAACGAGCAGTACTTC.

The gene calls are TRBV24-1 and TRBJ1-2, with 10 bases lining up with TRBD1. CDR3 length: 16 amino acids. Germline V gene data show CDR1 as KGHDR and CDR2 as SFDVKD. The V gene end was trimmed by 2 bases and the J gene end by 3 bases; junction bases not matched to a gene: 5. The CDR3 loop reads CATSDSQTGGYYGYTF. The CDR3 region has the DNA TGTGCCACCAGTGATTCCCAGACAGGGGGCTACTATGGCTACACCTTC.

The rearrangement uses TRBV5-8 and TRBJ1-1, with 7 bases lining up with TRBD1. V gave up 5 bases and J gave up 1 base; unmatched junction bases: 11. The CDR3 length is 16 residues. Germline V gives CDR1 SGHTS, CDR2 YDEGEE. The chain's CDR3 is CASSFPPDRWNTEAFF. CDR3 nucleotides: TGTGCCAGCAGTTTCCCACCGGACAGGTGGAACACTGAAGCTTTCTTT.

The J gene is TRBJ1-1, the V gene TRBV29-1; D call uncertain. V was cut by 4 bases and J by 7 bases, with 10 bases left in between. The CDR3 consists of 11 residues. Germline V gene data show CDR1 as SQVTM and CDR2 as ANQGSEA. CDR3 amino acids: CSVGWSVEAFF. The CDR3 DNA sequence: TGCAGCGTTGGATGGTCAGTTGAAGCTTTCTTT.

In its sample, this clone was seen once. The chain combines TRBV5-4 with TRBJ2-1; 8 positions match TRBD1. With V trimmed by 3 bases and J by 0 bases, 2 bases remained unmatched. The CDR3 has 15 amino acids. The germline gives CDR1 SGHNT, CDR2 YYREEE (reference sequence). The CDR3 is CASSWDRFSYNEQFF. The CDR3 DNA reads TGTGCCAGCAGCTGGGACAGGTTCTCCTACAATGAGCAGTTCTTC.

The chain links TRBV11-2 to TRBJ2-5, with D possibly TRBD1 on 6 matching bases. The CDR3 spans 14 residues. Germline V gene lookup returns CDR1 SGHAT and CDR2 FQNNGV. The V end was cut by 1 base, the J end by 5 bases, with 11 bases between. Written as DNA, the CDR3 is TGTGCCAGCAGCTTAGGGGGGCGCAGGGAGACCCAGTACTTC. This translates into CASSLGGRRETQYF.

CDR3 in amino acids: CASSQVTGDPYNEQFF. DNA of the CDR3: TGTGCCAGCAGCCAAGTCACGGGGGACCCATACAATGAGCAGTTCTTC. This sequence joins TRBV4-2 and TRBJ2-1; a possible D gene is TRBD2 (6 bases). Per germline, CDR1 LGHNA and CDR2 YNFKEQ. The CDR3 totals 16 residues. With 1 base removed from V and 4 bases from J, the gap between germline ends came to 14 bases.

This chain joins TRBV7-2 and TRBJ2-7; 7 bases agree with TRBD1. The germline CDR1 and CDR2 sequences are SGHTA and FQGNSA. The junction had 7 bases not matched to a gene; V was cut back by 7 bases and J by 1 base. This CDR3 is built from 14 residues. The DNA of the CDR3 is TGTGCCAGCACAAGGGGGCCTCCTTCCTACGAGCAGTACTTC. This sequence encodes CASTRGPPSYEQYF. The variable domain in full, completed from reference TRBV7-2 and TRBJ2-7, reads GAGVSQSPSNKVTEKGKDVELRCDPISGHTALYWYRQSLGQGLEFLIYFQGNSAPDKSGLPSDRFSAERTGGSVSTLTIQRTQQEDSAVYLCASTRGPPSYEQYFGPGTRLTVT.

The chain employs TRBV4-1 and TRBJ2-7; 8 bases match TRBD1. The germline V gene encodes CDR1 MGHRA and CDR2 YSYEKL. The V and J ends lost 1 base and 6 bases, in that order; junction bases with no gene match: 23. The CDR3 is made up of 20 amino acids. The CDR3 loop reads CASSQATRGTGQIKSPEQYF. In DNA form, the CDR3 reads TGCGCCAGCAGCCAAGCCACGAGGGGGACAGGCCAGATAAAGAGCCCCGAGCAGTACTTC.

The chain employs TRBV19 and TRBJ2-6, with 7 bases matching TRBD1. The CDR3 contains 17 residues. Germline V lookup: CDR1 LNHDA, CDR2 SQIVND (reference sequence). V lost 5 bases to trimming and J lost 0 bases; unmatched junction nucleotides: 7. The CDR3, as DNA: TGTGCCAGTAGTCCCGACAGGGCGGCCTCTGGGGCCAACGTCCTGACTTTC. This sequence encodes CASSPDRAASGANVLTF.

The rearrangement joins TRBV4-1 to TRBJ1-2; 12 bases are shared with TRBD1. The V gene's germline CDR1 is MGHRA and CDR2 YSYEKL. With V trimmed by 3 bases and J by 4 bases, 6 bases remained unmatched. The CDR3 totals 16 residues. The CDR3 sequence is CASSQGQGAFGYGYTF. The CDR3 bases are TGCGCCAGCAGCCAGGGACAGGGGGCGTTTGGCTATGGCTACACCTTC.

The CDR3 DNA follows: TGTGCCAGCAGCTTGGCTCAGCGGGGGGGATCAGATACGCAGTATTTT. Its protein product is CASSLAQRGGSDTQYF. The V and J genes are TRBV5-4 and TRBJ2-3; 10 bases line up with TRBD2. The CDR3 has 16 amino acids. V was pared by 0 bases and J by 4 bases, with 5 bases of the junction left unmatched. Germline V CDR1 and CDR2: SGHNT, YYREEE (reference sequence).

The chain links TRBV3-1 (or the pseudogene TRBV3-2) to TRBJ1-1; tentatively, D is TRBD1 (6 bases). Trimming took off 1 base at V and 8 bases at J, with 14 bases between the two ends. The CDR3 is made up of 14 amino acids. In germline, CDR1 is LGHDT, CDR2 YNNKEL (reference sequence). CDR3 in DNA: TGTGCCAGCAGCCAAGTGGACAGTAGGGACGAAGCTTTCTTT. Amino acid sequence: CASSQVDSRDEAFF.